This is a list of T cell receptor beta chains from one sample in a study of T cell responses to AZD1222 COVID-19 vaccine. Measured with immunoSEQ multiplex PCR; TCRdb has only the in-frame clones, and not every one. The sample has some 170,000 clones; 80% to 95% are singletons. The sequenced sample was peripheral blood, obtained 28 days after the second AZD1222 dose. These receptor sequences come from an adult who received the AZD1222 COVID-19 vaccine. The CDR3 runs from the conserved cysteine through the conserved F or W. D genes are given only for firm matches. Clone size appears in some rows only: once, few, many, or a class for an expanded clone.

DNA: TGTGCCAGCAGCCAAGTCACAGATACGCAGTATTTT
CDR3: CASSQVTDTQYF
D: -
J: TRBJ2-3
V: TRBV3-1/TRBV3-2
size: -

DNA: TGTGCCAGCAGCTTAGTTCCAGGGGGCTCCTACGAGCAGTACTTC
CDR3: CASSLVPGGSYEQYF
D: TRBD1
J: TRBJ2-7
V: TRBV7-2
size: -

DNA: TGTGCCAGCAGCTTAGACCCCCGCGGGGTCACAGATACGCAGTATTTT
CDR3: CASSLDPRGVTDTQYF
D: -
J: TRBJ2-3
V: TRBV11-2
size: -

DNA: TGTGCCAGCAGCCCCAATTATGGACAGCCCCAGCATTTT
CDR3: CASSPNYGQPQHF
D: -
J: TRBJ1-5
V: TRBV7-8
size: -

DNA: TGCGCCAGCAGCTCCAGGTATGGGGTGTACACCTTC
CDR3: CASSSRYGVYTF
D: -
J: TRBJ1-2
V: TRBV5-1
size: -

DNA: TGTGCCAGCAGCAAGACAGGGGTGGGGGCCAACGTCCTGACTTTC
CDR3: CASSKTGVGANVLTF
D: TRBD1
J: TRBJ2-6
V: TRBV2
size: few

DNA: TGTGCCAGCTCAACCGGGACAGTGGGCCGTAGTCAGCCCCAGCATTTT
CDR3: CASSTGTVGRSQPQHF
D: TRBD1
J: TRBJ1-5
V: TRBV18
size: -

DNA: TGTGCCAGCAGCTTAGGCGTAGCGGGAGTTATTACAGATACGCAGTATTTT
CDR3: CASSLGVAGVITDTQYF
D: TRBD2
J: TRBJ2-3
V: TRBV7-9
size: -

DNA: TGTGCCAGCTCACTAAGGGGTCATGAGGCTAACTATGGCTACACCTTC
CDR3: CASSLRGHEANYGYTF
D: -
J: TRBJ1-2
V: TRBV18
size: -

DNA: TGTGCCACCAGTGCTAGCGGGAGTGCCTACAATGAGCAGTTCTTC
CDR3: CATSASGSAYNEQFF
D: TRBD2
J: TRBJ2-1
V: TRBV24-1
size: -

DNA: TGCGCCAGCACTACTCCGGGACGAAATTCACCCCTCCACTTT
CDR3: CASTTPGRNSPLHF
D: -
J: TRBJ1-6
V: TRBV5-1
size: once

DNA: TGTGCCAGCAGCTTGAACGGTGGAGTCCGGGACACTGAAGCTTTCTTT
CDR3: CASSLNGGVRDTEAFF
D: -
J: TRBJ1-1
V: TRBV5-6
size: -

DNA: TGTGCCAGCAGTGGCTGGGCAGGGACTGAAGCTTTCTTT
CDR3: CASSGWAGTEAFF
D: -
J: TRBJ1-1
V: TRBV27
size: once

DNA: TGTGCCACCAGCAGAGATACAGCAATCAATCAGCCCCAGCATTTT
CDR3: CATSRDTAINQPQHF
D: -
J: TRBJ1-5
V: TRBV15
size: -

DNA: TGTGCCAGCAGCCCAACCCCGGGGGTTGGCTACACCTTC
CDR3: CASSPTPGVGYTF
D: -
J: TRBJ1-2
V: TRBV9
size: -

DNA: TGTGCCAGTAGTAATTTGGGTTTGAACACTGAAGCTTTCTTT
CDR3: CASSNLGLNTEAFF
D: -
J: TRBJ1-1
V: TRBV19
size: few

DNA: TGTGCCAGTAGTGAAAGGACAGGGGTTCCCTACGAGCAGTACTTC
CDR3: CASSERTGVPYEQYF
D: TRBD1
J: TRBJ2-7
V: TRBV19
size: -

DNA: TGCGCCAGCAGCTTCCAGGGACCTCCCGGGGAGCTGTTTTTT
CDR3: CASSFQGPPGELFF
D: -
J: TRBJ2-2
V: TRBV5-1
size: -

DNA: TGTGCCAGCGCGGGGACAAACCCACGTGGCACTGAAGCTTTCTTT
CDR3: CASAGTNPRGTEAFF
D: -
J: TRBJ1-1
V: TRBV2
size: -

DNA: TGTGCCAGCAGCCAGGGACCGTCCGATGATAGGGGCTACACCTTC
CDR3: CASSQGPSDDRGYTF
D: -
J: TRBJ1-2
V: TRBV7-2
size: -

DNA: TGCGCCAGCAGCCAATCACAGGGTTGGAATTCACCCCTCCACTTT
CDR3: CASSQSQGWNSPLHF
D: -
J: TRBJ1-6
V: TRBV4-3
size: -

DNA: TGTGCCAGCAGTTTATCGAGGTCTAGCAATCAGCCCCAGCATTTT
CDR3: CASSLSRSSNQPQHF
D: -
J: TRBJ1-5
V: TRBV27
size: -

DNA: TGTGCCAGCAGTTTATCGATCCGTCTGGGTGGCTACACCTTC
CDR3: CASSLSIRLGGYTF
D: -
J: TRBJ1-2
V: TRBV27
size: once

DNA: TGTGCCACCAGCAGAGATTTGTTTGGTCGGCGGGGAGGAGGTACAGATACGCAGTATTTT
CDR3: CATSRDLFGRRGGGTDTQYF
D: -
J: TRBJ2-3
V: TRBV15
size: -

DNA: TGTGCCAGCAGCCAATCGGACAGGGGGCTTGTGAACACTGAAGCTTTCTTT
CDR3: CASSQSDRGLVNTEAFF
D: TRBD1
J: TRBJ1-1
V: TRBV3-1/TRBV3-2
size: -

DNA: TGTGCCAGTAGTACGCAGGGGAGCTACTACGAGCAGTACTTC
CDR3: CASSTQGSYYEQYF
D: -
J: TRBJ2-7
V: TRBV19
size: -

DNA: TGTGCCAGCAGCGGACGGTACAGTGAAAAACTGTTTTTT
CDR3: CASSGRYSEKLFF
D: -
J: TRBJ1-4
V: TRBV5-4
size: -

DNA: TGTGCCTGGAGTTACGAGGGGATTGGCTATAATTCACCCCTCCACTTT
CDR3: CAWSYEGIGYNSPLHF
D: -
J: TRBJ1-6
V: TRBV30
size: -

DNA: TGTGCCAGCAGCAGGACTAGCGGGATACTTAATGAGCAGTTCTTC
CDR3: CASSRTSGILNEQFF
D: TRBD2
J: TRBJ2-1
V: TRBV7-3
size: -

DNA: TGTGCCAGCAGTTCCCCGGGACTAGCGGGGACAAGGTACTTC
CDR3: CASSSPGLAGTRYF
D: TRBD2
J: TRBJ2-5
V: TRBV27
size: once

DNA: TGTGCCACCAGTGCGGGAAGGGGGGCTGAAGCTTTCTTT
CDR3: CATSAGRGAEAFF
D: -
J: TRBJ1-1
V: TRBV24-1
size: -

DNA: TGTGCCAGCAGCTTGGGACAGGGTGAATCACCCCTCCACTTT
CDR3: CASSLGQGESPLHF
D: TRBD1
J: TRBJ1-6
V: TRBV5-4
size: few

DNA: TGTGCCAGTATGATGAGGACTGAAGCTTTCTTT
CDR3: CASMMRTEAFF
D: -
J: TRBJ1-1
V: TRBV19
size: -

DNA: TGTGCCAGCAGCCCACAGGGGGGGCAGAAGCAGTACTTC
CDR3: CASSPQGGQKQYF
D: -
J: TRBJ2-7
V: TRBV7-3
size: -

DNA: TGTGCCAGCTCACCTAACAGGAATCGTGAGCAGTACTTC
CDR3: CASSPNRNREQYF
D: -
J: TRBJ2-7
V: TRBV18
size: -

DNA: TGCGCCAGCAGTCAATCTGACCCACCAAACGAGCAGTACTTC
CDR3: CASSQSDPPNEQYF
D: -
J: TRBJ2-7
V: TRBV23-1
size: -